The 16 T cell receptor beta chains presented below share a single source sample, sequenced in a study of T cells after yellow fever vaccination (dated by TCRdb to about 2019). The intended sense of this specimen's treatment or condition label: live attenuated yellow fever vaccine strain. The method was 5' RACE. Instrument used: Illumina HiSeq 2500. TCRdb handled the public reads itself, with Q25 trimming in fastp and clone calling in MiXCR, and kept productive beta chains. CDR3 protein sequences are deduplicated, and each keeps its most common genes and DNA. This sample comprises approximately 47,000 distinct CDR3 sequences, over 5.5% of them detected only once. The biggest ten clones account for around 9.3% of the sample. The material was PBMCs, either bulk or a sorted T-cell subset (CD4+, CD8+, memory, or dextramer-sorted; not recorded which), obtained 45 days after the yellow fever booster vaccination. The origin of the receptors is a young man who received the YFV17D yellow fever vaccine.

The sample holds many counts of this clonotype. V usage is TRBV6-5 and J usage is TRBJ2-2; D possibly matches TRBD1 or TRBD2 (5 bases each). Between the trimmed V and J ends, which lost 4 bases and 6 bases, there was a span of 15 bases. This CDR3 is 15 amino acids long. Germline-derived CDR1 and CDR2 are MNHEY and SVGAGI. The CDR3 DNA reads as TGTGCCAGCAGTTTCACAGGTCCCGGGGCCGGGGAGCTGTTTTTT. Protein product: CASSFTGPGAGELFF.

This sequence joins TRBV5-5 and TRBJ1-5; 8 nucleotides align to TRBD1. This CDR3 is 15 amino acids long. Trimming cost V 5 bases and J 4 bases; bases outside gene matches: 8. Germline loops: CDR1 SGHKS, CDR2 YYEKEE (reference sequence). For the CDR3, the DNA is TGTGCCAGCAGTCCTCGACAGGGGATTAATCAGCCCCAGCATTTT. Protein: CASSPRQGINQPQHF.

This clonotype was counted ten times or more. The chain employs TRBV5-1 and TRBJ2-5, with 11 bases matching TRBD2. The CDR3 has 16 residues. Germline CDR1 reads SGHRS; CDR2 reads YFSETQ. Unmatched junction bases numbered 8, after V lost 5 bases and J lost 2 bases. The CDR3 DNA sequence: TGCGCCAGCAGTTTCTTAGCGGGAGGGCCGCAAGAGACCCAGTACTTC. Translating it yields CASSFLAGGPQETQYF. The full variable domain, its missing parts supplied by reference TRBV5-1 and TRBJ2-5, is KAGVTQTPRYLIKTRGQQVTLSCSPISGHRSVSWYQQTPGQGLQFLFEYFSETQRNKGNFPGRFSGRQFSNSRSEMNVSTLELGDSALYLCASSFLAGGPQETQYFGPGTRLLVL.

On this clonotype: This may arise from a read error, as a much more abundant clone is one base away. The chain carries TRBV7-2 and TRBJ2-3; 8 bases align to TRBD2. The CDR3 contains 15 residues. From germline, CDR1 is SGHTA and CDR2 FQGNSA. The V segment lost 2 bases and the J segment 5 bases; nucleotides outside the gene matches: 6. In DNA form, the CDR3 reads TGTGCCAGCAGCTTAAGCGGGAGAAGGGGAGATACGCAGTATTTT. Its protein product is CASSLSGRRGDTQYF.

The chain carries TRBV6-1 and TRBJ1-2, with D perhaps matching TRBD1 (5 bases). V gave up 8 bases and J gave up 4 bases, with 14 bases separating them. CDR3 length: 13 amino acids. Germline V gene sequence: CDR1 MNHNS, CDR2 SASEGT. The CDR3 here is CASSGSLGYGYTF. The CDR3 DNA follows: TGTGCCAGCTCAGGGTCTTTGGGCTATGGCTACACCTTC.

The CDR3: CASPGPGGSPRSNQPQHF. CDR3 nucleotide sequence: TGCGCCAGCCCTGGGCCAGGGGGCTCACCGCGAAGCAATCAGCCCCAGCATTTT. The genes are TRBV23-1 and TRBJ1-5; TRBD1 aligns across 8 bases. TRBV23-1 is an ORF; its function is uncertain. The trim removed 8 bases at V and 1 base at J, leaving 16 bases unmatched. The CDR3 is 18 residues long.

The chain carries TRBV29-1 and TRBJ2-7; 8 nucleotides line up with TRBD1. In germline, CDR1 is SQVTM, CDR2 ANQGSEA. The trim removed 7 bases at V and 7 bases at J, leaving 15 bases unmatched. This CDR3 has 14 amino acids. The CDR3 spells CSGGEIRGRGEQYF. CDR3 DNA: TGCAGCGGTGGAGAAATCAGGGGGCGAGGGGAGCAGTACTTC.

At least ten counts were recorded for this clonotype. The CDR3 sequence: CSVEGPSGTPGELFF. The CDR3 nucleotides are TGCAGCGTTGAAGGTCCTAGCGGGACTCCCGGGGAGCTGTTTTTT. The chain recombines TRBV29-1 with TRBJ2-2, with 9 nucleotides matching TRBD2. Germline V gives CDR1 SQVTM, CDR2 ANQGSEA. The CDR3 spans 15 residues. V shed 1 base, J shed 6 bases, and the junction held 6 bases outside the gene matches.

In this sample, this clonotype turned up a few times. The gene calls are TRBV5-1 and TRBJ2-3; D remains unclear. Germline V gives CDR1 SGHRS, CDR2 YFSETQ. Trimming pared 4 bases from V and 3 bases from J, leaving 6 bases between. CDR3 length equals 12 residues. The CDR3 here is CASSLSTDTQYF. The CDR3, as DNA: TGCGCCAGCAGCCTTTCGACAGATACGCAGTATTTT.

On this clonotype: Compared with germline, one end of the junction differs, possibly owing to a read error. The chain combines TRBV5-1 with TRBJ2-7, with a weak D call TRBD1 (6 bases). From germline, CDR1 is SGHRS and CDR2 YFSETQ. This CDR3 is built from 13 residues. CDR3 amino acids: CATSLQDSYEQYF. The CDR3 coding sequence is TGCGCCACCAGCTTGCAGGACAGCTACGAGCAGTACTTC.

In this sample, this clonotype turned up many times. The chain links TRBV21-1 to TRBJ2-6. TRBV21-1 is annotated as a pseudogene. The CDR3 spans 16 residues. The CDR3 sequence is CASSKALRNGANVLTF. In DNA form, the CDR3 reads TGTGCCAGCAGCAAAGCGCTAAGGAATGGGGCCAACGTCCTGACTTTC.

This clonotype was detected only a few times. This sequence joins TRBV19 and TRBJ1-3; the match to TRBD1 covers 8 bases. Trimming took 3 bases from V and 5 from J; bases not matched to a gene: 6. CDR1 and CDR2 (germline): LNHDA, SQIVND (reference sequence). The CDR3 sequence is 15 residues long. The CDR3: CASSIMTGERNTIYF. DNA for the CDR3: TGTGCCAGTAGTATTATGACAGGGGAAAGAAACACCATATATTTT.

The table lists this clonotype with many counts. V gene TRBV5-4 combines with J gene TRBJ2-5; a possible D gene is TRBD2 (5 bases). Germline assignment: CDR1 SGHNT and CDR2 YYREEE (reference sequence). Trimming removed 10 bases at V and 4 bases at J, with 20 bases between. The CDR3 spans 14 residues. CDR3 sequence: CAGLRAGEGETQYF. CDR3 DNA sequence: TGTGCCGGACTTCGGGCGGGTGAGGGAGAGACCCAGTACTTC.

This clonotype appeared many times. The V gene is TRBV3-1, the J gene TRBJ2-7, with 7 bases matching TRBD2. Germline trimming cut 4 bases from V and 5 bases from J; bases unmatched to any gene: 8. CDR3 size: 14 residues. Germline V gene lookup returns CDR1 LGHDT and CDR2 YNNKEL (reference sequence). In nucleotides, the CDR3 is TGTGCCAGCAGCCTAAGCGGGGAGCTTCACGAGCAGTACTTC. This gives the protein CASSLSGELHEQYF.

This clonotype was counted many times. The chain has TRBV7-2 and TRBJ2-1; D is uncertain. Germline-derived CDR1 and CDR2 are SGHTA and FQGNSA. The CDR3 totals 15 residues. With 5 bases removed from V and 1 base from J, the gap between germline ends came to 12 bases. As DNA, the CDR3 is TGTGCCAGCAGCAACGACGTAAGTTCCTACAATGAGCAGTTCTTC. Translated, it gives CASSNDVSSYNEQFF.

This clonotype appeared many times. The chain carries TRBV3-1 and TRBJ2-7, with TRBD1 as a possible D gene (6 bases). The CDR3 extends over 16 amino acids. Germline CDR1 and CDR2: LGHDT and YNNKEL (reference sequence). Trimming pared 1 base from V and 6 bases from J, leaving 19 bases between. The CDR3 DNA sequence: TGTGCCAGCAGCCAAGTCGTCTTAGGGGGAAATGGCGAGCAGTACTTC. It translates to CASSQVVLGGNGEQYF.